The 18 T cell receptor beta chains in this list originate from one sample, sequenced in a study of blood T cell repertoires in COVID-19. The data were produced by immunoSEQ multiplex PCR, yet TCRdb's version contains in-frame clones alone and is incomplete. The repertoire consists of 100,000 to 150,000 clones, with less than 85% occurring once and the leading ten covering about 15%. The sequenced sample was peripheral blood. The receptors were sampled from an elderly woman with acute or convalescent COVID-19.

The chain is built from TRBV2 and TRBJ1-1; unclear D gene. V was shortened by 4 bases and J by 1 base, with 10 bases between the two germline ends. CDR3 length: 14 amino acids. The germline V gene encodes CDR1 SNHLY and CDR2 FYNNEI. The CDR3 DNA reads TGTGCCAGCAGTGTACTCGTTCGGAACACTGAAGCTTTCTTT. Its translation is CASSVLVRNTEAFF.

V usage is TRBV30 and J usage is TRBJ2-5; D possibly corresponds to TRBD2 (6 bases). Germline-derived CDR1 and CDR2 are GTSNPN and SVGIG (reference sequence). This CDR3 comprises 11 residues. CDR3 sequence: CALRRAETQYF. The CDR3 coding sequence is TGTGCTCTTCGGAGGGCGGAGACCCAGTACTTC.

The gene calls are TRBV19 and TRBJ2-6; TRBD1 aligns across 10 bases. J was trimmed by 2 bases and V by 7 bases; bases with no gene match: 11. The CDR3 runs 18 residues. From germline, CDR1 is LNHDA and CDR2 SQIVND (reference sequence). DNA for the CDR3: TGTGCCAGTACCCTTTTAGGACAGGGGGGCCCTGGGGCCAACGTCCTGACTTTC. Translation: CASTLLGQGGPGANVLTF.

CDR3 protein: CARSSSGRFKYNEQFF. The DNA for the CDR3 is TGTGCCAGAAGCTCTAGCGGGAGGTTCAAATACAATGAGCAGTTCTTC. The chain combines TRBV5-3 with TRBJ2-1; 11 nucleotides line up with TRBD2. TRBV5-3 is sorted into the ORF group, with uncertain function. This CDR3 is 16 amino acids long. The V gene end was trimmed by 3 bases and the J gene end by 4 bases; junction bases not matched to a gene: 6.

The sample holds a few counts of this clone. The rearrangement uses TRBV15 and TRBJ2-7; D unresolved. CDR1 and CDR2 from the germline V gene are LNHNV and YYDKDF (reference sequence). V lost 1 base and J 0 bases, leaving 13 bases between the germline ends. This CDR3 spans 16 amino acids. This CDR3 is CATSRAGLTFSYEQYF. The CDR3 bases are TGTGCCACCAGCAGAGCGGGTCTCACGTTCTCCTACGAGCAGTACTTC.

The CDR3, as DNA: TGTGCCACCGGACGGGCGGGCACTGGAAACACCATATATTTT. Translated, it gives CATGRAGTGNTIYF. The chain employs TRBV6-5 and TRBJ1-3; no firm D call. The CDR3 has 14 amino acids. The V and J ends lost 10 bases and 2 bases respectively, with 15 bases between them. Germline assignment: CDR1 MNHEY and CDR2 SVGAGI.

The chain links TRBV5-1 to TRBJ2-1; 12 bases are shared with TRBD2. Germline V CDR1 and CDR2: SGHRS, YFSETQ. V lost 4 bases, J lost 7 bases, and 9 bases stayed unmatched. There are 16 residues in the CDR3. The chain's CDR3 is CASSQMTSGSNNEQFF. The DNA for the CDR3 is TGCGCCAGCAGCCAAATGACTAGCGGGAGTAATAATGAGCAGTTCTTC. Full variable domain (rest looked up from reference TRBV5-1 and TRBJ2-1): KAGVTQTPRYLIKTRGQQVTLSCSPISGHRSVSWYQQTPGQGLQFLFEYFSETQRNKGNFPGRFSGRQFSNSRSEMNVSTLELGDSALYLCASSQMTSGSNNEQFFGPGTRLTVL.

This clone was recorded only once. The J gene is TRBJ2-7, the V gene TRBV27; 9 bases align to TRBD2. The CDR3 is 14 amino acids. Germline CDR1 and CDR2: MNHEY and SMNVEV (reference sequence). Unmatched junction bases numbered 8, after V lost 0 bases and J lost 11 bases. CDR3 residues: CASSLSWREGLEYF. CDR3 nucleotides: TGTGCCAGCAGTTTATCGTGGCGGGAGGGCCTAGAGTACTTC.

The chain is built from TRBV10-3 and TRBJ2-5; 12 bases align to TRBD2. Germline V gives CDR1 ENHRY, CDR2 SYGVKD. The length of the CDR3 is 15 residues. J gave up 5 bases and V 3 bases, and 4 bases lay outside the gene matches. CDR3 sequence (DNA): TGTGCCATCAGTGAACTAGCGGGGGGAGGGGAGACCCAGTACTTC. Protein sequence: CAISELAGGGETQYF.

This clone was found once. The V gene is TRBV7-2, the J gene TRBJ2-7; tentatively, D is TRBD1 (5 bases). The CDR3 is 14 amino acids. Trimming cost V 0 bases and J 5 bases, with 11 bases left between them. CDR1 and CDR2 (germline): SGHTA, FQGNSA. CDR3 region: CASSLARFRDEQYF. As DNA, the CDR3 is TGTGCCAGCAGCTTAGCGCGGTTCAGGGACGAGCAGTACTTC.

The genes are TRBV18 and TRBJ2-7; tentatively, D is TRBD2 (5 bases). V was trimmed by 3 bases and J by 1 base, leaving 19 bases between them. There are 17 residues in the CDR3. Germline CDR1 KGHSH, CDR2 LQKENI. This CDR3 is CASSPRTTRDRSYEQYF. The CDR3 DNA sequence: TGTGCCAGCTCACCTCGAACAACTCGGGATAGGTCCTACGAGCAGTACTTC.

In this sample, this clone turned up once. This chain joins TRBV5-1 and TRBJ2-2; D remains unclear. CDR3 length: 14 residues. Trimming pared 3 bases from V and 0 bases from J, leaving 6 bases between. Germline CDR1 and CDR2: SGHRS and YFSETQ. The CDR3 here is CASSSRPNTGELFF. As DNA, the CDR3 is TGCGCCAGCAGCTCCAGGCCGAACACCGGGGAGCTGTTTTTT.

The gene calls are TRBV15 and TRBJ2-2; a possible D gene is TRBD1 (5 bases). This CDR3 is built from 15 residues. The germline V gene has CDR1 LNHNV and CDR2 YYDKDF (reference sequence). Trimming removed 0 bases at V and 1 base at J, with 6 bases between. The CDR3 DNA sequence: TGTGCCACCAGCAGAGATAGGGGGAACACCGGGGAGCTGTTTTTT. Protein product: CATSRDRGNTGELFF.

The rearrangement joins TRBV9 to TRBJ1-1; the D is unclear. V lost 3 bases to trimming and J lost 5 bases, with 11 bases between them. The CDR3 is made up of 13 amino acids. Germline assignment: CDR1 SGDLS and CDR2 YYNGEE. CDR3 amino acids: CASSGHTGTEAFF. The DNA of the CDR3 is TGTGCCAGCAGCGGCCACACGGGGACTGAAGCTTTCTTT.

The chain links TRBV14 to TRBJ2-1, with TRBD2 identical over 11 bases. CDR1 and CDR2 (germline): SGHDN, FVKESK. This CDR3 is built from 17 residues. V dropped 1 base and J dropped 15; count of bases not matched to a gene: 17. The CDR3 loop is CASSQVGGSSGRALPFF. CDR3 nucleotides: TGTGCCAGCAGCCAAGTGGGCGGGAGTAGCGGGAGGGCCCTCCCGTTCTTC.

The rearrangement joins TRBV9 to TRBJ2-2, with TRBD2 matching 7 bases. V dropped 3 bases and J dropped 5; count of bases not matched to a gene: 7. Germline CDR1 is SGDLS and CDR2 is YYNGEE. The CDR3 consists of 15 residues. CDR3 bases: TGTGCCAGCAGCGCAACTAGCGTGGGGACCGGGGAGCTGTTTTTT. Translation gives CASSATSVGTGELFF.

The chain carries TRBV2 and TRBJ1-1, with 7 bases lining up with TRBD1. With 6 bases clipped from V and 1 base from J, the junction kept 5 bases outside the gene matches. This CDR3 contains 14 residues. Germline loops: CDR1 SNHLY, CDR2 FYNNEI. CDR3 loop: CASRPRTGNTEAFF. The CDR3 region has the DNA TGTGCCAGCAGGCCCAGGACAGGGAACACTGAAGCTTTCTTT.

This rearrangement joins TRBV2 to TRBJ2-1; 7 bases match TRBD2. From germline, CDR1 is SNHLY and CDR2 FYNNEI. V dropped 8 bases and J dropped 2; count of bases not matched to a gene: 6. The CDR3 extends over 14 amino acids. CDR3 sequence reads: CASELGLTYNEQFF. The CDR3 region has the DNA TGTGCCAGCGAACTGGGACTAACCTACAATGAGCAGTTCTTC.